This TCR beta chain was sequenced during a study of cytomegalovirus exposure and HLA in healthy donors. As for the study in general: Within an early data release were about 90 million unique TCRs drawn from HLA-typed donors. Whole-study findings and limits: Researchers counted some 150 TCR beta chains as cytomegalovirus-associated. An analysis done earlier found most TCR beta V segments productive about 87% or about 30% of the time. With further analysis later on, most CMV-associated TCR beta chains appeared HLA-restricted.

Both 60 Vbeta primers and 13 Jbeta primers went into the PCR. Here immunoSEQ multiplex PCR was the method, and the copy in TCRdb shows in-frame clones only, minus some. Of 130,000 or so clones listed, approximately 87% were seen once; the top ten hold 1.5%. Concerning this clone: Its antigen remains unknown.

The CDR3 contains 15 residues. CDR1 and CDR2 from the germline V gene are SGDLS and YYNGEE. The germline V and J ends were trimmed by 0 bases and 10 bases, with 17 bases remaining between them. J is TRBJ1-5 and V is TRBV9, with D perhaps TRBD1 (5 bases). The receptor was derived from a middle-aged man in good health and CMV-seronegative. The sample consisted of PBMCs. The CDR3 reads CASSVDGASGDPQHF. The CDR3 DNA reads as TGTGCCAGCAGCGTAGACGGGGCTTCGGGGGATCCCCAGCATTTT.